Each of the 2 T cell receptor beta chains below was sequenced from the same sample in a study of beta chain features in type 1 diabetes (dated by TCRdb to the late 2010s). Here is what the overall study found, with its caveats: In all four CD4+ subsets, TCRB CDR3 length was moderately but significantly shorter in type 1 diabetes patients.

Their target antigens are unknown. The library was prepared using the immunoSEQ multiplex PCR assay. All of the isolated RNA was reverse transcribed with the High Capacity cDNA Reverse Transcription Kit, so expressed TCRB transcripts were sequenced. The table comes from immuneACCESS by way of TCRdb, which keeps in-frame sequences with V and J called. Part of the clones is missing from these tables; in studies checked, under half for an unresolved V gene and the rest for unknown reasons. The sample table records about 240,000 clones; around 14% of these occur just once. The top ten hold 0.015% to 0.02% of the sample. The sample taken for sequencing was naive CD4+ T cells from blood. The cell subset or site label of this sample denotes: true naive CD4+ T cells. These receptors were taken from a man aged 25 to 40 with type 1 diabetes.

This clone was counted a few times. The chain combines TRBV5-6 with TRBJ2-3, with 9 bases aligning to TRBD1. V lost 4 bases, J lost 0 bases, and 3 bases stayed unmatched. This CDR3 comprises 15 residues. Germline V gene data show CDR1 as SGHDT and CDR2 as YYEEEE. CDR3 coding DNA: TGTGCCAGCAGCCCCGGGACAGGGAGCACAGATACGCAGTATTTT. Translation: CASSPGTGSTDTQYF.

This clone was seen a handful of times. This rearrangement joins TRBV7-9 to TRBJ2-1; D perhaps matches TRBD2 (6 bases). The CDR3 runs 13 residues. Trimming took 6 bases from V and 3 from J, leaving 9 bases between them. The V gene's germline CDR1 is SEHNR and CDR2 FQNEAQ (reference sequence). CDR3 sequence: CASRRGYYNEQFF. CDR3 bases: TGTGCCAGCAGGCGGGGCTACTACAATGAGCAGTTCTTC.